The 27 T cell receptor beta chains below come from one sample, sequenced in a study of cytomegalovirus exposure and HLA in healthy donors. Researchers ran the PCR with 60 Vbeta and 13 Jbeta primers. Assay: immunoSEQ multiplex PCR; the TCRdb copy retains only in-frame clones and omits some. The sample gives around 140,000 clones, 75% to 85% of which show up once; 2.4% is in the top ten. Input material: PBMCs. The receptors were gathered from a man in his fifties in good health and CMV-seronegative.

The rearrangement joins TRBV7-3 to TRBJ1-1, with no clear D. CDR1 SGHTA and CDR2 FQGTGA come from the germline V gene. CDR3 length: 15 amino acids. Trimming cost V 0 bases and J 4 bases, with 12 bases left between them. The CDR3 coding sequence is TGTGCCAGCAGCTTAACGCGGGGAGAGAGCACTGAAGCTTTCTTT. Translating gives CASSLTRGESTEAFF. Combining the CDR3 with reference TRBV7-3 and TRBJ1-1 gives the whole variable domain GAGVSQTPSNKVTEKGKYVELRCDPISGHTALYWYRQSLGQGPEFLIYFQGTGAADDSGLPNDRFFAVRPEGSVSTLKIQRTERGDSAVYLCASSLTRGESTEAFFGQGTRLTVV.

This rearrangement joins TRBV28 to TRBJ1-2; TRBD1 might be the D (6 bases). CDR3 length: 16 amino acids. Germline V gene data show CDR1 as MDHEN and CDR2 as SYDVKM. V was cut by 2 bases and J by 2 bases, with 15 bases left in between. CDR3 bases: TGTGCCAGCAGTTTAGCCGGGACATCCCCCAACTATGGCTACACCTTC. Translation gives CASSLAGTSPNYGYTF.

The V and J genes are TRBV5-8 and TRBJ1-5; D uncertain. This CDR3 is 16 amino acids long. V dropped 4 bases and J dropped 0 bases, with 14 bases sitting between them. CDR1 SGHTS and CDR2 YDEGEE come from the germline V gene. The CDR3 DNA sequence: TGTGCCAGCAGCCCCCTCATGGGCAGTAGCAATCAGCCCCAGCATTTT. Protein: CASSPLMGSSNQPQHF.

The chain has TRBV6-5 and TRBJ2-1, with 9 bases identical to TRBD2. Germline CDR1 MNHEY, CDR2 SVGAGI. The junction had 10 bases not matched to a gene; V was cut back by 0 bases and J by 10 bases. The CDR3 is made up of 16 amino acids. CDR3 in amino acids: CASSYSYQREAEEQFF. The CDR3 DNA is TGTGCCAGCAGTTACTCGTATCAGCGGGAGGCAGAAGAGCAGTTCTTC.

CDR3 nucleotides: TGTGCCAGCAGGTTAAACGGACAGGGGATAATGAACACTGAAGCTTTCTTT. Translated: CASRLNGQGIMNTEAFF. This chain joins TRBV7-9 and TRBJ1-1, with 9 bases aligning to TRBD1. V was pared by 6 bases and J by 0 bases, with 11 bases of the junction left unmatched. There are 17 residues in the CDR3. Germline V gives CDR1 SEHNR, CDR2 FQNEAQ (reference sequence).

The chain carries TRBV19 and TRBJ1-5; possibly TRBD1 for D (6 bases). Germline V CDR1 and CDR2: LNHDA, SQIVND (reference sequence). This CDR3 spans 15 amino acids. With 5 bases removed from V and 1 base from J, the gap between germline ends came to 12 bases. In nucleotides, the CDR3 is TGTGCCAGTAGTCAACAGGGCTTCAGCAATCAGCCCCAGCATTTT. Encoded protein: CASSQQGFSNQPQHF.

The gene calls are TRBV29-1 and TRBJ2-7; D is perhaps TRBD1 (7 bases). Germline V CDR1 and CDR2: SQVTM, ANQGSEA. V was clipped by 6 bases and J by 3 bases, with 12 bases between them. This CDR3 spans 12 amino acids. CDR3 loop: CSVRRDSYEQYF. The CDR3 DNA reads TGCAGCGTGAGGCGGGACAGCTACGAGCAGTACTTC.

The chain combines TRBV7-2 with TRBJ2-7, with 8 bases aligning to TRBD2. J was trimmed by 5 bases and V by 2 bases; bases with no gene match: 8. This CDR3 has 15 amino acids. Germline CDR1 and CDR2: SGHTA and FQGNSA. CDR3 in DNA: TGTGCCAGCAGCTTATCCGGGACTAGGAATAACGAGCAGTACTTC. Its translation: CASSLSGTRNNEQYF.

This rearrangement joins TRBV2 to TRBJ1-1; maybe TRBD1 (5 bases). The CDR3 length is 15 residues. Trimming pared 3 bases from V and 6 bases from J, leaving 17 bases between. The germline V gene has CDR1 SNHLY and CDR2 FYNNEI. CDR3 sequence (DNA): TGTGCCAGCAGTGACGCGGCAGGCCTAGGGGCTGAAGCTTTCTTT. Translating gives CASSDAAGLGAEAFF.

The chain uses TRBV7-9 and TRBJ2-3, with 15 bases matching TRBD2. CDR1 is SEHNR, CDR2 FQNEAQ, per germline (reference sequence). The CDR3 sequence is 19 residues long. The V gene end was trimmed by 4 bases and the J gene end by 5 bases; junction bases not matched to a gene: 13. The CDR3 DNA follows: TGTGCCAGCAGCTCAGACCCGGGACTAGCGGGAGGTAGCGGAGATACGCAGTATTTT. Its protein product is CASSSDPGLAGGSGDTQYF.

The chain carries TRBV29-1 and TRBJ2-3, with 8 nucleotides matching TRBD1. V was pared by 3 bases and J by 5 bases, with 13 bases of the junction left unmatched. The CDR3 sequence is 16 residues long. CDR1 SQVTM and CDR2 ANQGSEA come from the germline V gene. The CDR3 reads CSVDRARTGREDTQYF. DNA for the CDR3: TGCAGCGTTGACAGAGCCCGGACAGGGCGGGAAGATACGCAGTATTTT.

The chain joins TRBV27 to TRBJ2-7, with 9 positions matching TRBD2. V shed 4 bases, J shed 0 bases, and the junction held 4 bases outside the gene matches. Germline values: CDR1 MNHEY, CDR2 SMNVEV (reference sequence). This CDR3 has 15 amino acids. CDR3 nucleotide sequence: TGTGCCAGCAGTTCTAGCGGGGCTCTCTCCTACGAGCAGTACTTC. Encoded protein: CASSSSGALSYEQYF.

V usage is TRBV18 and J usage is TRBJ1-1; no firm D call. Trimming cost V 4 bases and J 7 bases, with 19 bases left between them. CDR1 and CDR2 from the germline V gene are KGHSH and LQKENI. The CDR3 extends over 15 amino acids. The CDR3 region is CASSRSPEAEDEAFF. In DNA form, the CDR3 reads TGTGCCAGCTCACGTAGCCCAGAGGCCGAGGATGAAGCTTTCTTT.

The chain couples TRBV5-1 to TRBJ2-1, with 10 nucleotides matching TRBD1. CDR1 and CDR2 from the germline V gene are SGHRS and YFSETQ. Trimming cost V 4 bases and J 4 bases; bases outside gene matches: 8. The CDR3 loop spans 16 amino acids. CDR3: CASSETTGGVYNEQFF. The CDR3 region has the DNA TGCGCCAGCAGCGAGACGACAGGGGGCGTTTACAATGAGCAGTTCTTC.

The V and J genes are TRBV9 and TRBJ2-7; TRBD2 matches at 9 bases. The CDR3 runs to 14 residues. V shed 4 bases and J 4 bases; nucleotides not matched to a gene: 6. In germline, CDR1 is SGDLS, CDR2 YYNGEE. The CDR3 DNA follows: TGTGCCAGCAGCCCGCGGGAGGGCCTTTACGAGCAGTACTTC. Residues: CASSPREGLYEQYF.

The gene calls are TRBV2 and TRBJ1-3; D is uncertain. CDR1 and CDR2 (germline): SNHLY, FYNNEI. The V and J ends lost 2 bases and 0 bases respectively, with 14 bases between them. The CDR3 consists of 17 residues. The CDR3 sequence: CASSEFTSARSGNTIYF. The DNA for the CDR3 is TGTGCCAGCAGTGAATTTACCAGTGCCCGCTCTGGAAACACCATATATTTT. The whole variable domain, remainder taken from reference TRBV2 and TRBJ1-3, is EPEVTQTPSHQVTQMGQEVILRCVPISNHLYFYWYRQILGQKVEFLVSFYNNEISEKSEIFDDQFSVERPDGSNFTLKIRSTKLEDSAMYFCASSEFTSARSGNTIYFGEGSWLTVV.

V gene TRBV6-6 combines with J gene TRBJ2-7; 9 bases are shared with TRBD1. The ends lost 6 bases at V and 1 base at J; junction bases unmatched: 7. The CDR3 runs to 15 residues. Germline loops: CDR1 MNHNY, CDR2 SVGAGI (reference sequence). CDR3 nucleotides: TGTGCCAGCAGCCGCCGGGACAGGGAATCCTACGAGCAGTACTTC. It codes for CASSRRDRESYEQYF.

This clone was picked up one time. The CDR3: CASSEAGTGGSPLHF. The CDR3 nucleotides read TGTGCCAGCAGTGAAGCCGGGACTGGTGGTTCACCCCTCCACTTT. The chain is built from TRBV2 and TRBJ1-6; a weak D match, TRBD1 (5 bases). The CDR3 has 15 amino acids. From germline, CDR1 is SNHLY and CDR2 FYNNEI. Trimming stripped 0 bases from V and 9 bases from J, with 12 bases between.

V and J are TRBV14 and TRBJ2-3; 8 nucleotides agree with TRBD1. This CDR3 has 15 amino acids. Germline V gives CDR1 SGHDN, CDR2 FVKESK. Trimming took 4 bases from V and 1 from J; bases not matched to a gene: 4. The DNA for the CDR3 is TGTGCCAGCAGCCGCAGGGGGCCCCGCACAGATACGCAGTATTTT. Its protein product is CASSRRGPRTDTQYF. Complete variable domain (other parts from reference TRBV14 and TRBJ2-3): EAGVTQFPSHSVIEKGQTVTLRCDPISGHDNLYWYRRVMGKEIKFLLHFVKESKQDESGMPNNRFLAERTGGTYSTLKVQPAELEDSGVYFCASSRRGPRTDTQYFGPGTRLTVL.

CDR3 bases: TGTGCCAGCAGCCTAAGCGGGGGGTTCACAGATACGCAGTATTTT. Translation gives CASSLSGGFTDTQYF. The rearrangement joins TRBV11-2 to TRBJ2-3, with 9 bases matching TRBD2. The CDR3 length is 15 residues. V was pared by 5 bases and J by 2 bases, with 5 bases of the junction left unmatched. Germline CDR1 SGHAT, CDR2 FQNNGV.

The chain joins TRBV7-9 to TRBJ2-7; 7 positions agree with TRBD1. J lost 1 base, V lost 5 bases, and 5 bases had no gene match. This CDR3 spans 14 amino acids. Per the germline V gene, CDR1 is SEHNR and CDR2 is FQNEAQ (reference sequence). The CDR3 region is CASSPEGQSYEQYF. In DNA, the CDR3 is TGTGCCAGCAGCCCAGAGGGACAGTCCTACGAGCAGTACTTC.

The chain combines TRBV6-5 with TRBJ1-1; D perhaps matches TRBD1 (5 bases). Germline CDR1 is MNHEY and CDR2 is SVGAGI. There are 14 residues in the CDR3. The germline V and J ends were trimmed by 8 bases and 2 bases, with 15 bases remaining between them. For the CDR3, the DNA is TGTGCCAGCCTCCGCGGGACCCAAAACACTGAAGCTTTCTTT. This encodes CASLRGTQNTEAFF.

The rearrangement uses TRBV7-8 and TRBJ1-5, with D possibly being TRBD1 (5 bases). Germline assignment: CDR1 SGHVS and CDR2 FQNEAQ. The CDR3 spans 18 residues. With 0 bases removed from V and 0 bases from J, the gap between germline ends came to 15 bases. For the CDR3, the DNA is TGTGCCAGCAGCTTAGCGCCCCCTGGAGGGACTAGCAATCAGCCCCAGCATTTT. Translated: CASSLAPPGGTSNQPQHF.

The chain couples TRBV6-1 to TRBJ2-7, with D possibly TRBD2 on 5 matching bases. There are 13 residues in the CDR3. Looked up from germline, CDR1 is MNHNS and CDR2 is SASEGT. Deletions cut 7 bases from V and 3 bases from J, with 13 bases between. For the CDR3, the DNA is TGTGCCAGCACTGGGAGAGGGAACTACGAGCAGTACTTC. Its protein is CASTGRGNYEQYF.

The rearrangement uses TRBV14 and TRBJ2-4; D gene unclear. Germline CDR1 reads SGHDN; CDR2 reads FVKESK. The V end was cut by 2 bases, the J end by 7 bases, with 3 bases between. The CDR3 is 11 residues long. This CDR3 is CASSQRNIQYF. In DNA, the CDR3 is TGTGCCAGCAGCCAACGGAACATTCAGTACTTC.

CDR3 sequence: CASRAGDTQYF. The CDR3, as DNA: TGTGCCAGCAGAGCGGGGGATACGCAGTATTTT. The chain employs TRBV14 and TRBJ2-3, with 7 positions matching TRBD2. Germline V lookup: CDR1 SGHDN, CDR2 FVKESK. Trimming took 6 bases from V and 6 from J; bases not matched to a gene: 0. This CDR3 comprises 11 residues.

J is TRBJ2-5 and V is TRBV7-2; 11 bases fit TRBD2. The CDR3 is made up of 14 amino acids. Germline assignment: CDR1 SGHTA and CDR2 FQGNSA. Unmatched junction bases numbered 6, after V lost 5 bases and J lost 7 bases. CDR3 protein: CASSTLAGVGTQYF. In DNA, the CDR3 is TGTGCCAGCAGCACACTAGCGGGAGTCGGGACCCAGTACTTC.